What follows are 18 T cell receptor beta chains derived from one specimen sequenced in a study of blood T cell repertoires in COVID-19. Clones were sequenced by immunoSEQ multiplex PCR, and TCRdb holds only the in-frame ones, with some missing. The profile shows 250,000 to 300,000 clones, approximately 83% of them singletons. Sequenced sample: PBMCs or T cells enriched from blood (not recorded which). The source is a woman in her fifties or sixties who had recovered from COVID-19.

V and J are TRBV19 and TRBJ2-3, with TRBD2 matching 12 bases. The length of the CDR3 is 17 residues. V shed 8 bases and J 4 bases; nucleotides not matched to a gene: 13. CDR1 is LNHDA, CDR2 SQIVND, per germline (reference sequence). CDR3 bases: TGTGCCAGTGATGTTGGAAGGACTAGCGGGATTCCAGATACGCAGTATTTT. Protein sequence: CASDVGRTSGIPDTQYF.

This clone was seen more than once but under ten times. J is TRBJ1-1 and V is TRBV7-8, with D possibly TRBD1 on 6 matching bases. V was shortened by 2 bases and J by 4 bases, with 20 bases between the two germline ends. CDR1 and CDR2 (germline): SGHVS, FQNEAQ. This CDR3 comprises 17 residues. The CDR3 bases are TGTGCCAGCAGCTTACGTGGAGCGGGGGGCGGTCGCACTGAAGCTTTCTTT. Encoded protein: CASSLRGAGGGRTEAFF.

This sequence joins TRBV28 and TRBJ2-3; no clear D. V lost 5 bases and J lost 0, with 12 bases in between. Looked up from germline, CDR1 is MDHEN and CDR2 is SYDVKM. This CDR3 has 15 residues. CDR3 bases: TGTGCCAGCAGTCCCCAACCCAGTAGCACAGATACGCAGTATTTT. Its translation: CASSPQPSSTDTQYF.

The J gene is TRBJ2-3, the V gene TRBV28; tentatively, D is TRBD1 (5 bases). This CDR3 spans 14 amino acids. V shed 10 bases and J shed 0 bases, with 14 bases lying between them. CDR1 is MDHEN, CDR2 SYDVKM, per germline. The CDR3 region is CATLGAVSTDTQYF. The CDR3 region has the DNA TGTGCCACCCTAGGGGCAGTTAGCACAGATACGCAGTATTTT.

This clone was recorded only once. J is TRBJ1-5 and V is TRBV5-1; D not resolved. This CDR3 has 18 amino acids. The V gene's germline CDR1 is SGHRS and CDR2 YFSETQ. Trimming removed 0 bases at V and 2 bases at J, with 18 bases between. The CDR3 DNA follows: TGCGCCAGCAGCTTGGGCCTCGACTTCGGATCCGGCAATCAGCCCCAGCATTTT. Amino acid sequence: CASSLGLDFGSGNQPQHF.

This chain links TRBV19 with TRBJ2-6; D is uncertain. V was trimmed by 3 bases and J by 0 bases, leaving 9 bases between them. This CDR3 region has 16 residues. Germline V CDR1 and CDR2: LNHDA, SQIVND (reference sequence). This CDR3 is CASSIRRISGANVLTF. In DNA form, the CDR3 reads TGTGCCAGTAGTATTAGGCGGATCTCTGGGGCCAACGTCCTGACTTTC.

The gene calls are TRBV9 and TRBJ2-1, with 7 bases that match TRBD2. With V trimmed by 0 bases and J by 9 bases, 0 bases remained unmatched. This CDR3 spans 12 amino acids. Germline-derived CDR1 and CDR2 are SGDLS and YYNGEE. The CDR3, as DNA: TGTGCCAGCAGCGTAGGCGGGGGTGAGCAGTTCTTC. Translation: CASSVGGGEQFF.

The chain carries TRBV2 and TRBJ1-6; TRBD1 matches 9 bases. Germline V CDR1 and CDR2: SNHLY, FYNNEI. The CDR3 spans 14 residues. After removal of 5 bases from V and 7 bases from J, the junction contained 3 bases not matched to a gene. CDR3 region: CASSLGTGNSPLHF. The CDR3 region has the DNA TGTGCCAGCAGTTTAGGGACAGGGAATTCACCCCTCCACTTT. Combining the CDR3 with reference TRBV2 and TRBJ1-6 gives the whole variable domain EPEVTQTPSHQVTQMGQEVILRCVPISNHLYFYWYRQILGQKVEFLVSFYNNEISEKSEIFDDQFSVERPDGSNFTLKIRSTKLEDSAMYFCASSLGTGNSPLHFGNGTRLTVT.

This chain links TRBV5-3 with TRBJ2-3, with 12 bases aligning to TRBD2. TRBV5-3 is given ORF status, its function remaining uncertain. The CDR3 spans 20 residues. V shed 4 bases and J 1 base; nucleotides not matched to a gene: 16. CDR3 sequence reads: CARSPTLAGGPFICTDTQYF. DNA of the CDR3: TGTGCCAGAAGCCCGACTCTAGCGGGAGGGCCCTTCATTTGCACAGATACGCAGTATTTT.

This chain links TRBV28 with TRBJ1-4, with 10 bases lining up with TRBD1. V trimming: 2 bases; J trimming: 8 bases; junction bases outside the gene matches: 5. Per the germline V gene, CDR1 is MDHEN and CDR2 is SYDVKM. The CDR3 totals 15 residues. Here the CDR3 DNA reads TGTGCCAGCAGTTTACCCCAGACAGGGGGCGAAAAACTGTTTTTT. It is translated as CASSLPQTGGEKLFF. Drawing the rest from reference TRBV28 and TRBJ1-4, the complete variable domain is DVKVTQSSRYLVKRTGEKVFLECVQDMDHENMFWYRQDPGLGLRLIYFSYDVKMKEKGDIPEGYSVSREKKERFSLILESASTNQTSMYLCASSLPQTGGEKLFFGSGTQLSVL.

In nucleotides, the CDR3 is TGTGCCATCAGTGAGCGTGGCGCGGGAGTCACCGGGGAGCTGTTTTTT. This sequence encodes CAISERGAGVTGELFF. The rearrangement joins TRBV10-3 to TRBJ2-2; TRBD2 matches 7 bases. This CDR3 contains 16 residues. The V and J ends lost 2 bases and 4 bases, in that order; junction bases with no gene match: 7. CDR1 is ENHRY, CDR2 SYGVKD, per germline.

This clone was observed a handful of times. The CDR3 protein is CASSPRTGSTYEQYF. The CDR3 region has the DNA TGTGCCAGCAGCCCGAGGACAGGGTCCACCTACGAGCAGTACTTC. The genes are TRBV7-2 and TRBJ2-7, with TRBD1 identical over 8 bases. The CDR3 runs to 15 residues. The germline CDR1 and CDR2 sequences are SGHTA and FQGNSA. The junction had 8 bases not matched to a gene; V was cut back by 5 bases and J by 2 bases.

V and J are TRBV5-1 and TRBJ2-7; the match to TRBD1 covers 7 bases. The CDR3 extends over 15 amino acids. The V gene end was trimmed by 4 bases and the J gene end by 2 bases; junction bases not matched to a gene: 9. CDR1 is SGHRS and CDR2 is YFSETQ in the germline V gene. The CDR3 DNA follows: TGCGCCAGCAGCCCCAACTCCGGGACAGCCTACGAGCAGTACTTC. It is translated as CASSPNSGTAYEQYF. Combining the CDR3 with reference TRBV5-1 and TRBJ2-7 gives the whole variable domain KAGVTQTPRYLIKTRGQQVTLSCSPISGHRSVSWYQQTPGQGLQFLFEYFSETQRNKGNFPGRFSGRQFSNSRSEMNVSTLELGDSALYLCASSPNSGTAYEQYFGPGTRLTVT.

The gene calls are TRBV7-8 and TRBJ1-6; D is possibly TRBD1 (5 bases). The germline V gene has CDR1 SGHVS and CDR2 FQNEAQ. The CDR3 consists of 14 residues. The V end lost 0 bases, the J end lost 6 bases, and 6 bases lay between the germline ends. The CDR3 protein is CASSLAGVNSPLHF. For the CDR3, the DNA is TGTGCCAGCAGCTTAGCAGGGGTTAATTCACCCCTCCACTTT.

This chain connects TRBV19 to TRBJ2-7; 8 bases line up with TRBD1. This CDR3 region has 14 residues. V was clipped by 5 bases and J by 5 bases; unmatched bases: 8. Germline values: CDR1 LNHDA, CDR2 SQIVND (reference sequence). This chain's CDR3 is CASSALDRDHEQYF. The CDR3 region has the DNA TGTGCCAGTAGTGCCTTGGACAGGGACCACGAGCAGTACTTC. Drawing the rest from reference TRBV19 and TRBJ2-7, the complete variable domain is DGGITQSPKYLFRKEGQNVTLSCEQNLNHDAMYWYRQDPGQGLRLIYYSQIVNDFQKGDIAEGYSVSREKKESFPLTVTSAQKNPTAFYLCASSALDRDHEQYFGPGTRLTVT.

The chain recombines TRBV19 with TRBJ2-7, with 7 positions matching TRBD1. In germline, CDR1 is LNHDA, CDR2 SQIVND (reference sequence). The V segment lost 5 bases and the J segment 12 bases; nucleotides outside the gene matches: 10. This CDR3 has 12 amino acids. CDR3: CASSLRQGRMYF. CDR3 bases: TGTGCCAGTAGTTTGAGACAGGGTAGGATGTACTTC.

CDR3 DNA sequence: TGTGCCATCAGTGAACCGGAGGGGCGATCCTACGAGCAGTACTTC. Amino acid sequence: CAISEPEGRSYEQYF. The chain carries TRBV10-3 and TRBJ2-7; D is possibly TRBD2 (6 bases). Per the germline V gene, CDR1 is ENHRY and CDR2 is SYGVKD. This CDR3 spans 15 amino acids. Deletions cut 3 bases from V and 1 base from J, with 13 bases between.

V gene TRBV19 combines with J gene TRBJ2-2; no definite D call. Between the trimmed V and J ends, which lost 2 bases and 0 bases, there was a span of 4 bases. The CDR3 loop spans 14 amino acids. CDR1 and CDR2 (germline): LNHDA, SQIVND (reference sequence). The CDR3 here is CASSISANTGELFF. The CDR3 DNA reads as TGTGCCAGTAGTATATCGGCGAACACCGGGGAGCTGTTTTTT.